The rows below give T cell receptor beta chains drawn from one sample of a study of control samples from healthy donors and cancer patients. Sequenced by immunoSEQ multiplex PCR; TCRdb stores in-frame clones only, minus some. The table includes approximately 160,000 clones, roughly 94% detected once. Sequencing was carried out using blood. The source is a woman aged 18-35 years in good health. The CDR3 runs from the conserved cysteine through the conserved F or W. The order of the fields is CDR3 protein, CDR3 DNA, clone size, CDR3 length, V gene, D gene, J gene. D genes are given only for firm matches. Only some rows state a clone size, as once, few, many or a class for expanded clones.

CDR3aa: CASSLLRYTEAFF
CDR3nt: TGTGCCAGCAGCTTACTTAGGTACACTGAAGCTTTCTTT
abundance: .
len: 13
v_gene: TRBV13
d_gene: .
j_gene: TRBJ1-1

CDR3aa: CAISSRQTQETQYF
CDR3nt: TGTGCCATCAGTTCTAGACAGACCCAAGAGACCCAGTACTTC
abundance: .
len: 14
v_gene: TRBV10-3
d_gene: .
j_gene: TRBJ2-5

CDR3aa: CASSRAPGNTIYF
CDR3nt: TGTGCCAGCAGCAGGGCCCCTGGAAACACCATATATTTT
abundance: .
len: 13
v_gene: TRBV5-8
d_gene: .
j_gene: TRBJ1-3

CDR3aa: CASSLILTQGRGGYTF
CDR3nt: TGTGCCAGCAGCTTAATACTTACACAGGGGCGAGGGGGCTACACCTTC
abundance: once
len: 16
v_gene: TRBV7-2
d_gene: TRBD1
j_gene: TRBJ1-2

CDR3aa: CASSLDRIYNSPLHF
CDR3nt: TGTGCCAGCAGCTTAGACCGGATCTATAATTCACCCCTCCACTTT
abundance: few
len: 15
v_gene: TRBV7-8
d_gene: .
j_gene: TRBJ1-6

CDR3aa: CASSIEQGHEQYF
CDR3nt: TGTGCCAGTAGTATAGAACAGGGCCACGAGCAGTACTTC
abundance: .
len: 13
v_gene: TRBV19
d_gene: .
j_gene: TRBJ2-7

CDR3aa: CASSLGTNSYNEQFF
CDR3nt: TGTGCCAGCAGTTTAGGAACGAACTCCTACAATGAGCAGTTCTTC
abundance: .
len: 15
v_gene: TRBV28
d_gene: .
j_gene: TRBJ2-1

CDR3aa: CASSPRGNTEAFF
CDR3nt: TGTGCCAGCAGCCCCCGGGGGAACACTGAAGCTTTCTTT
abundance: .
len: 13
v_gene: TRBV9
d_gene: .
j_gene: TRBJ1-1

CDR3aa: CASSRGGRYNQPQHF
CDR3nt: TGTGCCAGCAGCCGGGGTGGCAGGTACAATCAGCCCCAGCATTTT
abundance: once
len: 15
v_gene: TRBV4-2
d_gene: .
j_gene: TRBJ1-5

CDR3aa: CASSLDRLYNEQFF
CDR3nt: TGTGCCAGCAGCTTGGACAGACTTTACAATGAGCAGTTCTTC
abundance: .
len: 14
v_gene: TRBV7-3
d_gene: .
j_gene: TRBJ2-1